This T cell receptor beta chain was sequenced for a study of blood T cell repertoires in COVID-19. The repertoire was sequenced with immunoSEQ multiplex PCR; TCRdb's copy has only in-frame clones and lacks some. The repertoire holds about 380,000 clones, with around 87% as singletons. The CDR3 consists of 17 residues. The germline V gene encodes CDR1 LGHNA and CDR2 YSLEER. V lost 0 bases and J lost 5; bases outside the gene matches: 9. Which cohort a participant joined came from the clinical history participants gave. This chain links TRBV4-3 with TRBJ2-1; TRBD1 matches 8 bases. Sequenced material: PBMCs or T cells enriched from blood (not recorded which). This clonotype was obtained from a man aged 30-40 years who had recovered from COVID-19. CDR3 DNA: TGCGCCAGCAGCCAAGAAGCCAGGGCAGGGGGCAACAATGAGCAGTTCTTC. This sequence encodes CASSQEARAGGNNEQFF.